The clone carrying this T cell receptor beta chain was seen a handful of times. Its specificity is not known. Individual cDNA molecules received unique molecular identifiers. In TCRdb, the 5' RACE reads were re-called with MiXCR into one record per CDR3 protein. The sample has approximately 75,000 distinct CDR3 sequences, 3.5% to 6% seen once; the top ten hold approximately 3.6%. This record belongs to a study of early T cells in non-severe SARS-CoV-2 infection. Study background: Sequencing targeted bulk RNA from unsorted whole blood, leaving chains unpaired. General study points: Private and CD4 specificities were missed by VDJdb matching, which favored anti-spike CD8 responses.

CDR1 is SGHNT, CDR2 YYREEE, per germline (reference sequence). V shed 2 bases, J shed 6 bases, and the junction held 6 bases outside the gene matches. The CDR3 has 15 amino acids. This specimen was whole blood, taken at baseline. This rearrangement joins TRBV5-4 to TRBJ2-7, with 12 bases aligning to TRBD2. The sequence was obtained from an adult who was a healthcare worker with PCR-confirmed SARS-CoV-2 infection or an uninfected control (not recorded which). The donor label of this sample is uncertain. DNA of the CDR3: TGTGCCAGCAGCTTTTCGACTAGCGGGGGAGCCGAGCAGTACTTC. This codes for CASSFSTSGGAEQYF.